Listed below are T cell receptor beta chains from one sample, sequenced in a study of blood T cell repertoires in COVID-19. Libraries were prepared by immunoSEQ multiplex PCR; TCRdb keeps only in-frame clonotypes and omits some of them. Of 200,000 to 250,000 clones listed, around 85% are singletons. The specimen was peripheral blood. The source is a man between 60 and 70 years old with acute or convalescent COVID-19. Both conserved end residues are part of each CDR3. A D gene is named only where the DNA matches it firmly. The size entry is marked missing in some rows and otherwise reads once, few, many or a size class.

clone_size	v_call	j_call	d_call	cdr3_nt	cdr3_aa
NA	TRBV19	TRBJ2-5	NA	TGTGCCAGTAGTATCCTACCCCTCGAGACCCAGTACTTC	CASSILPLETQYF
NA	TRBV3-1/TRBV3-2	TRBJ2-1	TRBD2	TGTGCCAGCAGCCAAGATCCGGGGGGGCCGCGGAATGAGCAGTTCTTC	CASSQDPGGPRNEQFF
NA	TRBV7-2	TRBJ2-1	TRBD2	TGTGCCAGCAGCCCTAGAACGGGAGGGCCCCTGCAGGCTGAGCAGTTCTTC	CASSPRTGGPLQAEQFF
NA	TRBV28	TRBJ2-1	TRBD2	TGTGCCAGCAGTCTTCTAGCGGCCTACAATGAGCAGTTCTTC	CASSLLAAYNEQFF
NA	TRBV18	TRBJ1-1	TRBD1	TGTGCCAGCTCCGGACAGGGTGGTACTGAAGCTTTCTTT	CASSGQGGTEAFF
NA	TRBV5-1	TRBJ2-3	TRBD2	TGCGCCAGCAGCTTGCGGGGGGGCGGGAGCACAGATACGCAGTATTTT	CASSLRGGGSTDTQYF
NA	TRBV29-1	TRBJ1-1	TRBD1	TGCAGCGTTGAAGATCGCAGGGGGCTCGCTGAAGCTTTCTTT	CSVEDRRGLAEAFF
NA	TRBV6-2/TRBV6-3	TRBJ1-1	NA	TGTGCCAGCAGTTACGACCGGGGAAGCACTGAAGCTTTCTTT	CASSYDRGSTEAFF
few	TRBV7-2	TRBJ1-5	TRBD1	TGTGCCAGCAGCTTAGGCGGACAGGGGCACCAGCCCCAGCATTTT	CASSLGGQGHQPQHF
NA	TRBV6-1	TRBJ1-2	NA	TGTGCCAGCAGTGAAAACACAGGAGACTATGGCTACACCTTC	CASSENTGDYGYTF
NA	TRBV21-1	TRBJ2-7	NA	TGTGCCAGCAGCGGATGGACAGGGGGCTACGAGCAGTACTTC	CASSGWTGGYEQYF
NA	TRBV4-3	TRBJ1-6	TRBD1	TGCGCCAGCAGCCGGGACAGCAGCTCCTATAATTCACCCCTCCACTTT	CASSRDSSSYNSPLHF
NA	TRBV18	TRBJ2-5	TRBD2	TGTGCCAGCTCACCACGTTTAGGGCAGGGAGGGGAGACCCAGTACTTC	CASSPRLGQGGETQYF
NA	TRBV4-3	TRBJ2-1	TRBD2	TGCGCCAGCAGCCAAGATAATGGGGCTAGCGGGCATGACAATGAGCAGTTCTTC	CASSQDNGASGHDNEQFF
NA	TRBV6-5	TRBJ1-2	NA	TGTGCCAGCACCCAAAGAGGAGATGGCTACACCTTC	CASTQRGDGYTF
NA	TRBV5-6	TRBJ2-7	NA	TGTGCCAGCAGCACCGGAGCGAGCGAGCAGTACTTC	CASSTGASEQYF
NA	TRBV3-1/TRBV3-2	TRBJ2-5	NA	TGTGCCAGCAGCCCAGTAGGGGCAGGGTCCCAAGAGACCCAGTACTTC	CASSPVGAGSQETQYF
NA	TRBV7-2	TRBJ1-4	TRBD1	TGTGCCAGCAGCTCGACAGGGGTTGGGGAAAAACTGTTTTTT	CASSSTGVGEKLFF
once	TRBV5-4	TRBJ1-6	NA	TGTGCCAGCAGCCTCGGGGGGGCGCATAATTCACCCCTCCACTTT	CASSLGGAHNSPLHF
NA	TRBV27	TRBJ2-1	TRBD2	TGTGCCAGCAGTATCCCCCTGACTAGCGGGAACAATGAGCAGTTCTTC	CASSIPLTSGNNEQFF
NA	TRBV28	TRBJ1-4	NA	TGTGCCAGCAGTTTGGGGGGACTGGATGAAAAACTGTTTTTT	CASSLGGLDEKLFF
NA	TRBV7-8	TRBJ2-3	NA	TGTGCCAGCAGCCCCTCCAGGGTTAGAACCACAGATACGCAGTATTTT	CASSPSRVRTTDTQYF
NA	TRBV3-1/TRBV3-2	TRBJ2-7	NA	TGTGCCAGCAGCCCGTGGGCAACTTTATACGAGCAGTACTTC	CASSPWATLYEQYF
NA	TRBV2	TRBJ2-1	TRBD2	TGTGCCAGCAGCGGACTAGCGGGAGCCTACAATGAGCAGTTCTTC	CASSGLAGAYNEQFF
NA	TRBV27	TRBJ2-1	TRBD2	TGTGCCAGCAGTTTTTCGGGAGGGCCATCAGATGAGCAGTTCTTC	CASSFSGGPSDEQFF
NA	TRBV2	TRBJ1-4	NA	TGTGCCAGCAGTGAAAGGGGTCAGGGTCGGCGGGAAAAACTGTTTTTT	CASSERGQGRREKLFF
few	TRBV5-1	TRBJ1-5	NA	TGCGCCAGCAGCCCGCAACCCGCGGGGGGCCAGCCCCAGCATTTT	CASSPQPAGGQPQHF
NA	TRBV5-1	TRBJ2-2	NA	TGCGCCAGCAGCCCCGGACTGAAGAACACCGGGGAGCTGTTTTTT	CASSPGLKNTGELFF
NA	TRBV4-3	TRBJ2-5	TRBD2	TGCGCCAGCAGCCAAGTATACCGGGGAGGGGAGACCCAGTACTTC	CASSQVYRGGETQYF
NA	TRBV20-1	TRBJ2-7	NA	TGCAGTGCTAGTACAGCGGCGGCGGGACCTCTCTACGAGCAGTACTTC	CSASTAAAGPLYEQYF
NA	TRBV6-7	TRBJ2-4	NA	TGTGCCAGCCTAGGAGAGACGGGTTTAGCCAAAAACATTCAGTACTTC	CASLGETGLAKNIQYF
NA	TRBV27	TRBJ1-2	TRBD1	TGTGCCAGCAGTTGGACAGGGGGGAACTATGGCTACACCTTC	CASSWTGGNYGYTF
once	TRBV27	TRBJ2-1	TRBD2	TGTGCCAGCGCCACCTTGACTAGCGGGCTGTACAATGAGCAGTTCTTC	CASATLTSGLYNEQFF
NA	TRBV19	TRBJ1-1	TRBD1	TGTGCCAGTAGTATCGACAGGGTCGACACTGAAGCTTTCTTT	CASSIDRVDTEAFF
NA	TRBV18	TRBJ1-4	NA	TGTGCCAGCTCACCAGGGGGGGCTAATGAAAAACTGTTTTTT	CASSPGGANEKLFF
NA	TRBV2	TRBJ2-1	TRBD1	TGTGCCAGCAGACCGGACAGGCCCCTAAGGGGATACAATGAGCAGTTCTTC	CASRPDRPLRGYNEQFF
NA	TRBV5-6	TRBJ1-1	NA	TGTGCCAGCAGCTGGATTCTGAGACAGGAGAACACTGAAGCTTTCTTT	CASSWILRQENTEAFF
few	TRBV6-1	TRBJ2-3	TRBD2	TGTGCCAGCAGTGGCCCTAGCGGGTCTAGCACAGATACGCAGTATTTT	CASSGPSGSSTDTQYF
NA	TRBV27	TRBJ1-5	TRBD1	TGTGCCAGCAGTCCTACTCGGGGACAGGGCATACCCCAGCATTTT	CASSPTRGQGIPQHF
few	TRBV5-1	TRBJ2-2	NA	TGCGCCAGCAGCTTGAAAGGCGGGCCCGGGGAGCTGTTTTTT	CASSLKGGPGELFF
NA	TRBV5-8	TRBJ2-3	TRBD2	TGTGCCAGCAGCTTGGGAGCGGGAAACACAGATACGCAGTATTTT	CASSLGAGNTDTQYF
NA	TRBV15	TRBJ2-5	TRBD2	TGTGCCACCAGCAGAGTTGGCGGGAGCCGGGTGGAGACCCAGTACTTC	CATSRVGGSRVETQYF
few	TRBV9	TRBJ2-2	TRBD2	TGTGCCAGCAGCGTAGGTGGCGGGACTAGTCTGAACACCGGGGAGCTGTTTTTT	CASSVGGGTSLNTGELFF
NA	TRBV5-1	TRBJ2-7	NA	TGCGCCAGCAGCTTGGGGGGCAGCCGATCCTACGAGCAGTACTTC	CASSLGGSRSYEQYF
NA	TRBV2	TRBJ1-2	NA	TGTGCCAGCGAGAACGACTATGGCTACACCTTC	CASENDYGYTF
NA	TRBV14	TRBJ2-1	NA	TGTGCCAGCAGCCAAGAAAAGGGAGGCCTAGCGTACAATGAGCAGTTCTTC	CASSQEKGGLAYNEQFF